What follows are 28 T cell receptor beta chains derived from one specimen sequenced in a study of blood T cells in healthy people across ages. A J-beta primer mix and a sample-barcoded 5' primer were used in a second PCR of about 7 to 12 cycles. TCRdb re-analysed the 5' RACE reads in MiXCR, keeping a single row per CDR3 protein. There are some 760,000 distinct CDR3 sequences in the sample; 25% occur only once, and more than 8% lies in the top ten. Another study also made use of these data, one on T cells of mothers and their children.

The sample was blood. Receptor source: a boy aged 5-17 years in good health.

The table lists this clonotype with a few counts. The CDR3 region has the DNA TGTGCCAGCACCCTCGGAGGCCCGAACTATGGCTACACCTTC. It is translated as CASTLGGPNYGYTF. The chain joins TRBV12-3 or TRBV12-4 to TRBJ1-2; D call uncertain. The CDR3 totals 14 residues. Deletions cut 7 bases from V and 2 bases from J, with 14 bases between.

J is TRBJ1-1 and V is TRBV6-2 or TRBV6-3; D gene uncertain. CDR1 is MNHEY, CDR2 SVGEGT, per germline. The CDR3 sequence is 15 residues long. The ends were cut back, 0 bases at V and 4 bases at J, with 12 bases in the middle. CDR3 sequence reads: CASSYSGFGRTEAFF. The CDR3 DNA is TGTGCCAGCAGTTACTCTGGGTTTGGGCGCACTGAAGCTTTCTTT.

The rearrangement links TRBV12-3 or TRBV12-4 to TRBJ2-7; TRBD1 aligns across 10 bases. The junction had 9 bases not matched to a gene; V was cut back by 5 bases and J by 5 bases. There are 15 residues in the CDR3. The CDR3 DNA sequence: TGTGCCAGCAGTAGACGGGACAGGGGAGTTGACGAGCAGTACTTC. As protein: CASSRRDRGVDEQYF.

CDR3 coding DNA: TGTGCCAGCGTGATGGCAGGGGGATATGGCTACACCTTC. Translated, it gives CASVMAGGYGYTF. The gene calls are TRBV2 and TRBJ1-2, with TRBD1 matching over 7 bases. The V gene's germline CDR1 is SNHLY and CDR2 FYNNEI. V lost 8 bases, J lost 5 bases, and 8 bases stayed unmatched. CDR3 length equals 13 residues.

This clonotype was observed a handful of times. Here the CDR3 DNA reads TGTGCCAGCAGTTCCGCCGGATGGGGGTCAGCTGAGCAGTTCTTC. It encodes CASSSAGWGSAEQFF. The chain recombines TRBV6-5 with TRBJ2-1, with D perhaps TRBD1 or TRBD2 (5 bases each). The CDR3 totals 15 residues. CDR1 is MNHEY and CDR2 is SVGAGI in the germline V gene. Trimming took 4 bases from V and 9 from J, leaving 19 bases between them.

The V gene is TRBV20-1, the J gene TRBJ2-3; 9 positions match TRBD2. After removal of 3 bases from V and 0 bases from J, the junction contained 4 bases not matched to a gene. There are 15 residues in the CDR3. Germline-derived CDR1 and CDR2 are DFQATT and SNEGSKA (reference sequence). The CDR3: CSARGGTSSTDTQYF. For the CDR3, the DNA is TGCAGTGCTAGGGGTGGGACTAGCAGCACAGATACGCAGTATTTT.

The chain joins TRBV18 to TRBJ2-5, with D possibly matching TRBD2 (6 bases). Judging by the DNA end, TRBJ2-7 fits better; the J call may be wrong. CDR3 length: 14 amino acids. Germline assignment: CDR1 KGHSH and CDR2 LQKENI. The CDR3 nucleotides read TGTGCCAGCTCACCACCGGGACTGAACTACGAGCAGTACTTC. It specifies CASSPPGLNYEQYF.

The gene calls are TRBV20-1 and TRBJ1-4, with D possibly being TRBD1 (5 bases). V lost 8 bases to trimming and J lost 7 bases, with 20 bases between them. This CDR3 spans 14 amino acids. The germline V gene encodes CDR1 DFQATT and CDR2 SNEGSKA (reference sequence). The CDR3 loop is CSTRDVREGEKLFF. The CDR3 DNA follows: TGCAGTACTCGGGACGTCAGGGAAGGTGAAAAACTGTTTTTT.

V and J are TRBV28 and TRBJ2-1; D possibly corresponds to TRBD1 (5 bases). CDR1 and CDR2 from the germline V gene are MDHEN and SYDVKM. This CDR3 spans 14 amino acids. Trimming stripped 2 bases from V and 8 bases from J, with 13 bases between. DNA of the CDR3: TGTGCCAGCAGTTTAAGGGGTATCTCCCATGAGCAGTTCTTC. Its protein product is CASSLRGISHEQFF.

V and J are TRBV4-2 and TRBJ2-5; D gene uncertain. CDR1 and CDR2 from the germline V gene are LGHNA and YNFKEQ. The CDR3 sequence is 13 residues long. V was trimmed by 8 bases and J by 0 bases, leaving 10 bases between them. CDR3 DNA: TGTGCCAGCTCCACAACTTACCAAGAGACCCAGTACTTC. This sequence encodes CASSTTYQETQYF.

This chain connects TRBV4-3 to TRBJ2-7; TRBD1 matches at 12 bases. The junction had 5 bases not matched to a gene; V was cut back by 0 bases and J by 5 bases. CDR1 and CDR2 from the germline V gene are LGHNA and YSLEER. The CDR3 loop spans 16 amino acids. The CDR3 DNA reads as TGCGCCAGCAGCCAAGAGGGGACAGGGGGCATCGACGAGCAGTACTTC. Amino acids: CASSQEGTGGIDEQYF.

This chain links TRBV11-3 with TRBJ1-1, with D unclear. V was cut by 2 bases and J by 2 bases, with 9 bases left in between. In germline, CDR1 is SGHNT, CDR2 YENEEA. The CDR3 is 14 amino acids. CDR3 region: CASSLKGVNTEAFF. CDR3 in DNA: TGTGCCAGCAGCTTAAAAGGAGTTAACACTGAAGCTTTCTTT.

The V gene is TRBV29-1, the J gene TRBJ2-1, with 10 nucleotides matching TRBD2. J lost 8 bases, V lost 5 bases, and 12 bases had no gene match. This CDR3 has 15 amino acids. CDR1 is SQVTM and CDR2 is ANQGSEA in the germline V gene. CDR3 DNA sequence: TGCAGCGTTAAGCTAGCGGGAGAGATTGTAGATGAGCAGTTCTTC. Amino acids: CSVKLAGEIVDEQFF.

V is TRBV19 and J is TRBJ1-1; the D gene is possibly TRBD1 (6 bases). The CDR3 runs 14 residues. Germline V gene sequence: CDR1 LNHDA, CDR2 SQIVND (reference sequence). V shed 1 base and J shed 2 bases, with 8 bases lying between them. The CDR3 nucleotides read TGTGCCAGTAGTATAGGGGGGGCCAACACTGAAGCTTTCTTT. As protein: CASSIGGANTEAFF.

Only a few counts were recorded for this clonotype. The rearrangement links TRBV12-2 to TRBJ2-1; the tabulated D call, TRBD2, remains unverified against the DNA. TRBV12-2 is a listed pseudogene. This CDR3 region has 18 residues. The CDR3 bases are TGTGCAAGTCGCTTAGAGCTCGGACTGTTTCGCACCTACAATGAGCAGTTCTTC. This encodes CASRLELGLFRTYNEQFF.

The chain uses TRBV29-1 and TRBJ2-5; D is ambiguous. The J call may be in error: the DNA end matches TRBJ2-7 better. The germline gives CDR1 SQVTM, CDR2 ANQGSEA. There are 12 residues in the CDR3. The CDR3 sequence: CSVEFLGYEQYF. CDR3 coding DNA: TGCAGCGTTGAGTTTCTAGGGTACGAGCAGTACTTC.

The chain joins TRBV7-3 to TRBJ2-7, with D perhaps TRBD2 (6 bases). Matching the DNA end better, TRBJ2-1 makes the J call doubtful. This CDR3 has 14 residues. Germline values: CDR1 SGHTA, CDR2 FQGTGA. In nucleotides, the CDR3 is TGTGCCAGCAGCTTTATAGCGGCAGGCAGTGAGCAGTTCTTC. Translated: CASSFIAAGSEQFF.

There are a few counts of this clonotype. The chain employs TRBV7-2 and TRBJ2-1, with 8 bases identical to TRBD2. Germline loops: CDR1 SGHTA, CDR2 FQGNSA. This CDR3 contains 16 residues. V shed 2 bases and J 7 bases; nucleotides not matched to a gene: 10. The DNA for the CDR3 is TGTGCCAGCAGCTTAAACTCAGGACTAGCTAGGAATGAGCAGTTCTTC. This sequence encodes CASSLNSGLARNEQFF. The variable domain in full, completed from reference TRBV7-2 and TRBJ2-1, reads GAGVSQSPSNKVTEKGKDVELRCDPISGHTALYWYRQSLGQGLEFLIYFQGNSAPDKSGLPSDRFSAERTGGSVSTLTIQRTQQEDSAVYLCASSLNSGLARNEQFFGPGTRLTVL.

This clonotype was seen more than once but under ten times. This chain joins TRBV5-6 and TRBJ2-1; D uncertain. V was clipped by 5 bases and J by 0 bases, with 15 bases between them. CDR1 is SGHDT and CDR2 is YYEEEE in the germline V gene. This CDR3 region has 16 residues. The CDR3 loop is CASSSPRLDSYNEQFF. CDR3 nucleotides: TGTGCCAGCAGTTCGCCCCGACTCGACTCCTACAATGAGCAGTTCTTC.

The V gene is TRBV18, the J gene TRBJ2-5; tentative D call: TRBD1 (6 bases). Germline V gives CDR1 KGHSH, CDR2 LQKENI. Trimming took off 3 bases at V and 13 bases at J, with 27 bases between the two ends. The CDR3 loop spans 16 amino acids. CDR3 region: CASSPADRTAYYELYF. In DNA, the CDR3 is TGTGCCAGCTCACCGGCCGACCGGACAGCTTACTACGAGCTGTACTTC.

The rearrangement joins TRBV15 to TRBJ2-3; D unresolved. From germline, CDR1 is LNHNV and CDR2 YYDKDF (reference sequence). This CDR3 is built from 13 residues. Trimming shortened V by 6 bases and J by 4 bases, and 11 bases separated the two germline ends. CDR3 bases: TGTGCCACCAGTGGGGTTCGCGCAGATACGCAGTATTTT. It codes for CATSGVRADTQYF.

V usage is TRBV7-2 and J usage is TRBJ1-5; D is undetermined. Germline V gene sequence: CDR1 SGHTA, CDR2 FQGNSA. The CDR3 consists of 16 residues. V shed 1 base and J shed 2 bases, with 12 bases lying between them. CDR3: CASSLVGGHGNQPQHF. The DNA for the CDR3 is TGTGCCAGCAGCTTAGTTGGAGGTCACGGCAATCAGCCCCAGCATTTT.

This sequence joins TRBV27 and TRBJ2-5, with 9 bases that match TRBD1. The end of the DNA aligns better with TRBJ2-7, so the J call may be wrong. The CDR3 sequence is 15 residues long. CDR1 and CDR2 (germline): MNHEY, SMNVEV (reference sequence). CDR3 sequence: CASSSPGQGFDEQYF. DNA for the CDR3: TGTGCCAGCAGCTCTCCGGGACAGGGATTTGACGAGCAGTACTTC.

The rearrangement links TRBV12-3 or TRBV12-4 to TRBJ2-1, with 9 bases matching TRBD2. The V gene end was trimmed by 4 bases and the J gene end by 7 bases; junction bases not matched to a gene: 8. There are 15 residues in the CDR3. CDR3 amino acids: CASSSGIAGVNEQFF. The CDR3 DNA reads TGTGCCAGCAGTTCGGGAATAGCGGGAGTAAATGAGCAGTTCTTC.

The chain has TRBV6-5 and TRBJ2-5, with TRBD1 identical over 9 bases. The J call is uncertain, as TRBJ2-7 better fits the DNA end. Germline CDR1 and CDR2: MNHEY and SVGAGI. There are 14 residues in the CDR3. Here the CDR3 reads CASSMTQGAAEQYF. The CDR3 region has the DNA TGTGCCAGCAGTATGACACAGGGGGCGGCCGAGCAGTACTTC.

V is TRBV5-1 and J is TRBJ2-4; D gene unclear. The CDR3 totals 16 residues. Germline CDR1 is SGHRS and CDR2 is YFSETQ. V lost 0 bases to trimming and J lost 0 bases, with 10 bases between them. In nucleotides, the CDR3 is TGCGCCAGCAGCTTGGATAGTCACTTAGCCAAAAACATTCAGTACTTC. This codes for CASSLDSHLAKNIQYF. The full variable domain, its missing parts supplied by reference TRBV5-1 and TRBJ2-4, is KAGVTQTPRYLIKTRGQQVTLSCSPISGHRSVSWYQQTPGQGLQFLFEYFSETQRNKGNFPGRFSGRQFSNSRSEMNVSTLELGDSALYLCASSLDSHLAKNIQYFGAGTRLSVL.

The chain recombines TRBV4-1 with TRBJ1-1; TRBD1 might be the D (5 bases). V dropped 3 bases and J dropped 4 bases, with 12 bases sitting between them. Germline CDR1 is MGHRA and CDR2 is YSYEKL. The CDR3 is made up of 14 amino acids. Here the CDR3 reads CASSQPGSATEAFF. CDR3 DNA: TGCGCCAGCAGCCAGCCAGGGTCTGCCACTGAAGCTTTCTTT.

This rearrangement joins TRBV28 to TRBJ2-5; D is unresolved. The end of the DNA fits TRBJ2-7 better, so the J call may be wrong. Germline CDR1 is MDHEN and CDR2 is SYDVKM. The CDR3 is made up of 14 amino acids. The CDR3 sequence: CASSTLGLGYEQYF. As DNA, the CDR3 is TGTGCCAGCAGTACGTTGGGTCTCGGCTACGAGCAGTACTTC.